This entry describes one TCR beta chain. Its antigen remains unknown. The data were taken from a study of OX40 agonist ivuxolimab in advanced cancers. Study-wide points: The antigens recognized by the expanded peripheral T cells, that is their antigen specificity, were not determined. CD8+ T cells (on average) carried more expanded clones than CD4+ T cells.

The V end was cut by 5 bases, the J end by 0 bases, with 10 bases between. Germline V CDR1 and CDR2: MNHNY, SVGAGI (reference sequence). This CDR3 comprises 14 residues. Here immunoSEQ multiplex PCR was the method, and the copy in TCRdb shows in-frame clones only, minus some. The sample shows approximately 77,000 clones, roughly 87% of them seen only once. The sequenced sample was CD4+ or CD8+ T cells sorted from blood, obtained in a trial of the OX40 agonist ivuxolimab. The rearrangement links TRBV6-6 to TRBJ1-1, with a weak D call TRBD1 (5 bases). The receptor was isolated from an adult with an advanced solid tumor such as melanoma, head and neck, liver or kidney cancer. The DNA of the CDR3 is TGTGCCAGCAGTCGCCAGGGTCTGAACACTGAAGCTTTCTTT. Amino acids: CASSRQGLNTEAFF.